These T cell receptor beta chains were read from a single sample in a study of T cell responses to AZD1222 COVID-19 vaccine. Data came from immunoSEQ multiplex PCR; TCRdb stores just in-frame clones and leaves some out. The sample has under 150,000 clones, approximately 90% seen once. The material was peripheral blood, obtained on day 0 of AZD1222 vaccination. These receptors were collected from an adult in good health. Both conserved end residues are part of each CDR3. The D gene is left open where the match is weak. The size field is filled for only some rows; it gives once, few, many or a size class.

v_gene: TRBV18
d_gene: -
abundance: -
j_gene: TRBJ1-5
CDR3nt: TGTGCCAGCTCACTCGCCGCGGGCAATCAGCCCCAGCATTTT
CDR3aa: CASSLAAGNQPQHF

v_gene: TRBV9
d_gene: -
abundance: few
j_gene: TRBJ2-1
CDR3nt: TGTGCCAGCAGCGTTTCGCAGACCTACAATGAGCAGTTCTTC
CDR3aa: CASSVSQTYNEQFF

v_gene: TRBV12-3/TRBV12-4
d_gene: -
abundance: -
j_gene: TRBJ1-2
CDR3nt: TGTGCCAGCAGTTTAGAATCTATGACTGGCTACACCTTC
CDR3aa: CASSLESMTGYTF

v_gene: TRBV6-2/TRBV6-3
d_gene: TRBD1
abundance: -
j_gene: TRBJ1-5
CDR3nt: TGTGCCAGCAGTTTTCGACGGGACAGGGGGCTGTCGAGTAGCAATCAGCCCCAGCATTTT
CDR3aa: CASSFRRDRGLSSSNQPQHF

v_gene: TRBV18
d_gene: -
abundance: -
j_gene: TRBJ2-5
CDR3nt: TGTGCCAGCTCAACAAGCCAAGAGACCCAGTACTTC
CDR3aa: CASSTSQETQYF

v_gene: TRBV18
d_gene: TRBD1
abundance: -
j_gene: TRBJ1-2
CDR3nt: TGTGCCAGCTCACGGGACAGGGTCATTTCTAACTATGGCTACACCTTC
CDR3aa: CASSRDRVISNYGYTF

v_gene: TRBV4-1
d_gene: -
abundance: -
j_gene: TRBJ2-7
CDR3nt: TGCGCCAGCAGCCAAACACCAACCGCGGGCAGATCCTACGAGCAGTACTTC
CDR3aa: CASSQTPTAGRSYEQYF

v_gene: TRBV18
d_gene: -
abundance: -
j_gene: TRBJ1-1
CDR3nt: TGTGCCAGCTCACTTCAGGGAAGCGGGTCTGAAGCTTTCTTT
CDR3aa: CASSLQGSGSEAFF

v_gene: TRBV7-9
d_gene: -
abundance: -
j_gene: TRBJ2-7
CDR3nt: TGTGCCAGCGTCCCAGGACGGGACGGAACCTACGAGCAGTACTTC
CDR3aa: CASVPGRDGTYEQYF

v_gene: TRBV2
d_gene: -
abundance: few
j_gene: TRBJ2-7
CDR3nt: TGTGCCAGCAGTGAGCCCTTTGTCTACGAGCAGTACTTC
CDR3aa: CASSEPFVYEQYF

v_gene: TRBV21-1
d_gene: -
abundance: -
j_gene: TRBJ2-4
CDR3nt: TGTGCCAGCAACCTGGCGAAGTTAGCCAAAAACATTCAGTACTTC
CDR3aa: CASNLAKLAKNIQYF

v_gene: TRBV19
d_gene: -
abundance: few
j_gene: TRBJ1-5
CDR3nt: TGTGCCAGTAGTATATCAGACCTCCTGCCCCAGCATTTT
CDR3aa: CASSISDLLPQHF